The rows below give T cell receptor beta chains drawn from one sample of a study of T-cell reconstitution after alpha-beta-depleted transplantation in children. MiXCR, run by TCRdb on the PCR reads, gives a single entry per CDR3 protein. Among 530,000 or so distinct CDR3 sequences, 20% to 30% were seen once, and the ten largest hold approximately 39%. Specimen: PBMCs, collected before TCRalphabeta/CD19-depleted stem cell transplant. These receptors originate from a boy less than two years old with Wiskott-Aldrich syndrome, due to receive a stem cell transplant. CDR3s leave out the opening cysteine and the closing phenylalanine or tryptophan. A D gene is named only where the DNA matches it firmly.

d_gene | v_gene | CDR3aa
TRBD2 | TRBV7-2 | ASKGLVADTQY
- | TRBV20-1 | SARAQGRGSYNEQF
TRBD2 | TRBV5-1 | ASSLDPGLATDTQY
TRBD2 | TRBV28 | ASRGTRAVVYEQF
TRBD2 | TRBV7-7 | ASSLGSGRTDTQY
- | TRBV7-2 | ASSLFYTRARNEQF
- | TRBV14 | ASSQVGPLYNEQF
TRBD2 | TRBV12-3/TRBV12-4 | ATGTTDTTDTQY
TRBD2 | TRBV6-2/TRBV6-3 | ASRILAGDYNEQF
- | TRBV7-2 | ASSLVWGLQETQY
TRBD2 | TRBV5-1 | ASSSGKGLAGLAHNEQF